This T cell receptor beta chain originates from a study of T cells in Graves' hyperthyroidism and ophthalmopathy. Broader study findings: A 13 V-J signature model discriminated ophthalmopathy versus stable hyperthyroidism. Blood also held most thyroid clonotypes expanded beyond 0.001.

It was RNA transcripts that yielded the amplified TCR beta CDR3 regions. In the first-round RT-PCR of the TCR CDR3, the HTBI primer set was used. TCRdb independently ran MiXCR on the multiplex PCR reads; one entry per CDR3 protein. The sample carries 400,000 to 500,000 distinct CDR3 sequences, roughly an eighth recorded once. The CDR3 is 15 residues long. Trimming removed 4 bases at V and 3 bases at J, with 12 bases between. The V gene's germline CDR1 is LGHDT and CDR2 YNNKEL (reference sequence). Stable Graves' hyperthyroidism meant no ophthalmopathy progression within 18 months. Diagnostic assessment was based on clinical symptoms, serum thyroxine and TRAb, thyroid ultrasound and orbital computed tomography. This clonotype appeared many times. Its target is unknown.

The rearrangement links TRBV3-1 to TRBJ1-4; tentatively, D is TRBD1 (5 bases). Sequenced: blood. The source is a woman aged 18-35 years with Graves' hyperthyroidism. CDR3 sequence reads: CASSPPGTSNEKLFF. CDR3 DNA: TGTGCCAGCAGCCCCCCCGGGACCTCTAATGAAAAACTGTTTTTT.